This TCR beta chain was recovered during a study of Graves' ophthalmopathy and Graves' hyperthyroidism. The germline V gene has CDR1 MNHEY and CDR2 SVGEGT. V lost 5 bases to trimming and J lost 8 bases, with 9 bases between them. This CDR3 region has 11 residues. This clonotype was recorded many times. Its antigen is currently unknown. Study-level findings and limits: Detection in blood was also observed for most expanded thyroid clonotypes above 0.001 frequency.

Uncontrolled infections, other autoimmune diseases, pregnancy or lactation barred patients from enrollment. Beta-chain TCR CDR3 regions were amplified from RNA transcripts. Scientists carried out first-round RT-PCR using HTBI primers and then a second-round multiplex PCR. TCRdb called the multiplex PCR reads again in MiXCR, with one record for every CDR3 protein. The sample shows 400,000 or so distinct CDR3 sequences, 15% of them seen only once. V gene TRBV6-2 or TRBV6-3 combines with J gene TRBJ1-2; D is ambiguous. Material for sequencing was peripheral blood. The TCR originated in a woman under 30 with stable Graves' hyperthyroidism. In nucleotides, the CDR3 is TGTGCCAGCAGTCAAGAGTACGGCTACACCTTC. Translated, it gives CASSQEYGYTF.